This T cell receptor beta chain was retrieved from a study of blood T cell repertoires in COVID-19. Study details: In each case, the material was cDNA or gDNA derived from T cells, B-cell-depleted T cells, or PBMCs.

V shed 4 bases, J shed 8 bases, and the junction held 7 bases outside the gene matches. The CDR3 length is 14 residues. In germline, CDR1 is MNHEY, CDR2 SMNVEV (reference sequence). The Seattle patients, enrolled during active infection, were followed longitudinally. Original handling: Reference gene primers were amplified, and this amplification served to estimate nucleated cell counts. The data were produced by immunoSEQ multiplex PCR, yet TCRdb's version contains in-frame clones alone and is incomplete. V and J calls and clone size are as listed in that table; D and trimming were resolved from the DNA. The table includes about 150,000 clones, roughly 81% detected once.

The specimen was peripheral blood. The chain couples TRBV27 to TRBJ1-1, with 10 bases aligning to TRBD1. The sequence was collected from a woman in her sixties or seventies with COVID-19, enrolled during active disease. The CDR3 DNA reads as TGTGCCAGCAGTTCTCGGGACAGGGGATGGGAAGCTTTCTTT. Residues: CASSSRDRGWEAFF.